This T cell receptor beta chain was obtained from a study of regulatory T cells in long-lasting Graves disease. For the study at large: The criterion for persistent Graves' disease was over 5 years of antithyroid drugs with positive TSH receptor antibodies.

Sample time point: persistent/refractory GD, antithyroid drugs over 5 years with positive TRAb. Making the TCR library involved RNA that had been extracted from PBMCs. The patients were drawn from one endocrinology department in Xi'an, China. Staff drew around 8.5 milliliters of peripheral blood into EDTA tubes. CDR3 length: 15 amino acids. V was shortened by 3 bases and J by 0 bases, with 9 bases between the two germline ends. The germline V gene encodes CDR1 SGHDT and CDR2 YYEEEE. This clonotype was picked up many times. Building of the TCR beta libraries involved iRepertoire HTBI primers and Arm-PCR of CDR3 regions. TCRdb ran MiXCR on the multiplex PCR reads and lists one entry per CDR3 protein. Among 300,000 or so distinct CDR3 sequences listed, 15% to 20% were seen once.

This specimen consisted of peripheral blood mononuclear cells (PBMCs), obtained when the disease was refractory, from a patient treated with antithyroid drugs. The chain joins TRBV5-6 to TRBJ1-4; tentative D call: TRBD1 (5 bases). The sequence was obtained from a female donor with Graves disease. The CDR3 DNA is TGTGCCAGCAGCTGGGGCCCTGCAACTAATGAAAAACTGTTTTTT. Translation: CASSWGPATNEKLFF.